This TCR beta chain appears in the sequencing data of a study of T-cell memory formation after mild COVID-19. Overall study: The study found TCR clusters largely donor specific.

5'RACE, which relied on constant-segment primers, yielded TCR alpha and TCR beta cDNA libraries carrying sample barcodes and UMIs. TCRdb passed the 5' RACE reads through MiXCR, listing each CDR3 protein once. The table records hundreds of thousands of distinct CDR3 sequences, approximately 15% of them present only once. V lost 3 bases to trimming and J lost 4 bases, with 10 bases between them. This CDR3 has 14 amino acids. The J gene is TRBJ2-1, the V gene TRBV12-3 or TRBV12-4; TRBD2 is a possible D gene (6 bases). Sequences were obtained from PBMCs or a T cell subset sorted from them (not recorded which). The clonotype was recovered from a young man who had mild COVID-19 (a few samples of this study predate the infection). Cell type and time point are not known. This CDR3 is CASSFLRGYNEQFF. The CDR3 bases are TGTGCCAGCAGTTTTTTGCGGGGATACAATGAGCAGTTCTTC.